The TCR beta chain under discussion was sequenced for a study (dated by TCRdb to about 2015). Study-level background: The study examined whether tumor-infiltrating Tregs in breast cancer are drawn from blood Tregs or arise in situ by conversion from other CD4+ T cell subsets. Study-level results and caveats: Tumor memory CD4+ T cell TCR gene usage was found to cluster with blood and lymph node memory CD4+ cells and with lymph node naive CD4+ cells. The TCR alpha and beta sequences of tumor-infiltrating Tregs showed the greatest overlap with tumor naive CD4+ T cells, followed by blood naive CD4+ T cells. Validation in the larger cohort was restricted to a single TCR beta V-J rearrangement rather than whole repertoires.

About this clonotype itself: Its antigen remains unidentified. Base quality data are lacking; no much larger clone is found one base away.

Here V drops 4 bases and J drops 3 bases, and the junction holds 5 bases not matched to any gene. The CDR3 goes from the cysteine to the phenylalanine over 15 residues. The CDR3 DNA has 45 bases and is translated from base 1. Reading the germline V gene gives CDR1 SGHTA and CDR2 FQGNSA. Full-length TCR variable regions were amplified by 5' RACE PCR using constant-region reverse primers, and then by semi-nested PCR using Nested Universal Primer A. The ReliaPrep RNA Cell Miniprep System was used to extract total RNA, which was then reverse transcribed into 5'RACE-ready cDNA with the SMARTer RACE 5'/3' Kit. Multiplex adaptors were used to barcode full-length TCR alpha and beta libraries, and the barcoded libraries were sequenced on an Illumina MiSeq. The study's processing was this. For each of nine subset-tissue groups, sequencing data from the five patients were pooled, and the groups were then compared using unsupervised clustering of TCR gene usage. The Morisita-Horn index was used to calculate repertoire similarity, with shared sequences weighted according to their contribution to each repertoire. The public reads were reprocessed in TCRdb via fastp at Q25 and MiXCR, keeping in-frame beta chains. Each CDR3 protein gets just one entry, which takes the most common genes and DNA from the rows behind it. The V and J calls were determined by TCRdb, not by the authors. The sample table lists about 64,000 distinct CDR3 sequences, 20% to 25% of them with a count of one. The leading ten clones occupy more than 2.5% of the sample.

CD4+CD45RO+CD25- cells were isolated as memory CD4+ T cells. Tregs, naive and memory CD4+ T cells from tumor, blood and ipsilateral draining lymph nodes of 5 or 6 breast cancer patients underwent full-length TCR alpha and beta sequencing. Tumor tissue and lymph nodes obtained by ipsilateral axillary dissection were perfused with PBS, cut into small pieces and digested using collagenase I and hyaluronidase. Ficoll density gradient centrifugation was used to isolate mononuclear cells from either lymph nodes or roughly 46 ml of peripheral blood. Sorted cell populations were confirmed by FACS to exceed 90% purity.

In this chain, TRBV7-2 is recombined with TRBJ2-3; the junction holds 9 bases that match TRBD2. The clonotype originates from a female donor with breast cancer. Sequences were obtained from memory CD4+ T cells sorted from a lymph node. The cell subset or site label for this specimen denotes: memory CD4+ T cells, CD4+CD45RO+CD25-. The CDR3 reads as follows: CASSSTSGWTDTQYF. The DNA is TGTGCCAGCAGCTCGACTAGCGGATGGACAGATACGCAGTATTTT.